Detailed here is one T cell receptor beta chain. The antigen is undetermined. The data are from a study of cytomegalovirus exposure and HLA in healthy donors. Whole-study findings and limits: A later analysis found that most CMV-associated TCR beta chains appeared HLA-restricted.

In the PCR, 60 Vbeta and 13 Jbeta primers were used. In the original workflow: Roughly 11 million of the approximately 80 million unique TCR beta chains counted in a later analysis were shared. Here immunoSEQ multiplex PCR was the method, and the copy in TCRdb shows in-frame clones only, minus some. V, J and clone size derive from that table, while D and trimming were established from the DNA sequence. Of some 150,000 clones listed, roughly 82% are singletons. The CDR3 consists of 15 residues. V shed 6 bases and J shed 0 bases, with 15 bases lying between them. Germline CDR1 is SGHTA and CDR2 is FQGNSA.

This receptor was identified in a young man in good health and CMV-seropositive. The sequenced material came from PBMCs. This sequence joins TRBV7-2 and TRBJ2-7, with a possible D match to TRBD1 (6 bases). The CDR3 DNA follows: TGTGCCAGCAGACTTGACAGGACACGCTCCTACGAGCAGTACTTC. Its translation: CASRLDRTRSYEQYF.